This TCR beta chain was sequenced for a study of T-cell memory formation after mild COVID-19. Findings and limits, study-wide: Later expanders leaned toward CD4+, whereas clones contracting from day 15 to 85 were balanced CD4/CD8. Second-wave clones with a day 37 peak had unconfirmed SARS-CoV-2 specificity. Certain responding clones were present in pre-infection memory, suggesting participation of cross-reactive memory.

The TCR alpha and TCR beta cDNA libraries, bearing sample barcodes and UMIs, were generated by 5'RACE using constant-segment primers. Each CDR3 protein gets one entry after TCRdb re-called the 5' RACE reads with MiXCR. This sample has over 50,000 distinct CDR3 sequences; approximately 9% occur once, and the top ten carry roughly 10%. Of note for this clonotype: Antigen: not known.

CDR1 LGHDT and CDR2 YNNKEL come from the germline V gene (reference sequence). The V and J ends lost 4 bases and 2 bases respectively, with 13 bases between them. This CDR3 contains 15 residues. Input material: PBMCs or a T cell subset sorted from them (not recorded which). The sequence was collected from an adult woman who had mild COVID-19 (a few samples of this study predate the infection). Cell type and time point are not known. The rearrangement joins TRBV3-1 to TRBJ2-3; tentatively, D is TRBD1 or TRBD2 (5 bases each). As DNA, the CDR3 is TGTGCCAGCAGCCGAACCCAGGGACCCACAGATACGCAGTATTTT. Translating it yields CASSRTQGPTDTQYF.